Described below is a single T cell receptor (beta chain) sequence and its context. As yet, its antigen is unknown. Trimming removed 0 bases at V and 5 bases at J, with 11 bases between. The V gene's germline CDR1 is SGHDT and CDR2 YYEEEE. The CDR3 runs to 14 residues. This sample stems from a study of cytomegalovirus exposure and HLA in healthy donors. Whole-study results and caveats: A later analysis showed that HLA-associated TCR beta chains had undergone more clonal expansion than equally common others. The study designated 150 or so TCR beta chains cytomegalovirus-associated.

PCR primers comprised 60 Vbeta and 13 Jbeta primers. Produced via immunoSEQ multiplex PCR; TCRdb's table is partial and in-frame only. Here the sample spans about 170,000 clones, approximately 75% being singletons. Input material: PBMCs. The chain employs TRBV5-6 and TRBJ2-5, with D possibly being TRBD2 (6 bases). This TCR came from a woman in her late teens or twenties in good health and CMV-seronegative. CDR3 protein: CASSLAASAETQYF. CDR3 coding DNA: TGTGCCAGCAGCTTGGCCGCTAGCGCGGAGACCCAGTACTTC.